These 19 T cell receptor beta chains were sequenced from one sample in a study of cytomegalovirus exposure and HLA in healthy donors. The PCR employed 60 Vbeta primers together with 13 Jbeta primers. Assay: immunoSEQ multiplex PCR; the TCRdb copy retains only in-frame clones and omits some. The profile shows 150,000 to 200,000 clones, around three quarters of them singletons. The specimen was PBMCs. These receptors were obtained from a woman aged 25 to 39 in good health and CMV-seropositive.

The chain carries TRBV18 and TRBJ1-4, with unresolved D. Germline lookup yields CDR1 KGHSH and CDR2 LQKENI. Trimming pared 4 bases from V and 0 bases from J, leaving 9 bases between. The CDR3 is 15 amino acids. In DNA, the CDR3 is TGTGCCAGCTCACTAAGGAGTGCAACTAATGAAAAACTGTTTTTT. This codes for CASSLRSATNEKLFF. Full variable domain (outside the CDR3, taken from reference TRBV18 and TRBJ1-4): NAGVMQNPRHLVRRRGQEARLRCSPMKGHSHVYWYRQLPEEGLKFMVYLQKENIIDESGMPKERFSAEFPKEGPSILRIQQVVRGDSAAYFCASSLRSATNEKLFFGSGTQLSVL.

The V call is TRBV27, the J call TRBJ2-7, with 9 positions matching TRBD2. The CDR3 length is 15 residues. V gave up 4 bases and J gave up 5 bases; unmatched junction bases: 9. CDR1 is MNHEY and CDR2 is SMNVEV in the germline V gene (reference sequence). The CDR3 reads CASSSRTSEVDEQYF. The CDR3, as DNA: TGTGCCAGCAGTTCCCGGACTAGCGAGGTGGACGAGCAGTACTTC.

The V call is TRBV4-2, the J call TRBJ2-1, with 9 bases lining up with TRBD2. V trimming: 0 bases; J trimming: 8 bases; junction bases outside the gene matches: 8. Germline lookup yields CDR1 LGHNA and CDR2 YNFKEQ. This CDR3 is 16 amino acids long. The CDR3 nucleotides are TGTGCCAGCAGCCAAGAGACTAGCGGCCCGGTGGATGAGCAGTTCTTC. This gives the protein CASSQETSGPVDEQFF.

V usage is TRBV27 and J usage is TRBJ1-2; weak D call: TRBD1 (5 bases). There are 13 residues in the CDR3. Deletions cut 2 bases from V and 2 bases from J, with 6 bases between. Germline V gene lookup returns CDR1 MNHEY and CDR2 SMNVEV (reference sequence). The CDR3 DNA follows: TGTGCCAGCAGTTTAACAGGAAACTATGGCTACACCTTC. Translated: CASSLTGNYGYTF.

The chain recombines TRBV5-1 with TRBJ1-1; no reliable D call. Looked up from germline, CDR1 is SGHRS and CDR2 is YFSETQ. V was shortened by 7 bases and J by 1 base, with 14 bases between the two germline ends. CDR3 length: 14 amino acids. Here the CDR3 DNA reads TGCGCCAGCCGCCAGGACGGAGGGAACACTGAAGCTTTCTTT. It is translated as CASRQDGGNTEAFF.

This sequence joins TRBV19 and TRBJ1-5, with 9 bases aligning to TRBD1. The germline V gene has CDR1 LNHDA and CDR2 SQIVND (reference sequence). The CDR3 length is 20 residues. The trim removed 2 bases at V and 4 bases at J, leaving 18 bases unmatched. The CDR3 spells CASSISVRTGVKSTNQPQHF. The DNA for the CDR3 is TGTGCCAGTAGTATAAGTGTACGGACAGGGGTAAAGTCCACTAATCAGCCCCAGCATTTT.

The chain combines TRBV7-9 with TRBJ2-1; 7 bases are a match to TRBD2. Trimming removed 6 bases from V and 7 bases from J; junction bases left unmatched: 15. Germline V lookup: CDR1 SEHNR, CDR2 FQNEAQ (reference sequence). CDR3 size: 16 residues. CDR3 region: CASRVGVREGGNEQFF. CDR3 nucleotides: TGTGCCAGCAGGGTCGGGGTCAGGGAGGGAGGTAATGAGCAGTTCTTC.

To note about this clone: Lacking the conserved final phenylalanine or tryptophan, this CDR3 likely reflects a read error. CDR3 in amino acids: CASSLNRGAYEQYL. CDR3 DNA: TGTGCCAGCAGCTTAAACAGGGGGGCGTACGAGCAGTACCTC. The chain has TRBV7-8 and TRBJ2-7; TRBD1 matches 8 bases. The CDR3 totals 14 residues. Germline CDR1 and CDR2: SGHVS and FQNEAQ. The V and J ends lost 2 bases and 4 bases, in that order; junction bases with no gene match: 4.

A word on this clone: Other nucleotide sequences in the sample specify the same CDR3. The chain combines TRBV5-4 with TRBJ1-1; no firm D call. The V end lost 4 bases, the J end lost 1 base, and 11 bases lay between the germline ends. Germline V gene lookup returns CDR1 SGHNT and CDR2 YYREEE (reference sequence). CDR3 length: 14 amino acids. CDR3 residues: CASSPRRENTEAFF. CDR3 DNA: TGTGCCAGCAGCCCAAGACGGGAGAACACTGAAGCTTTCTTT.

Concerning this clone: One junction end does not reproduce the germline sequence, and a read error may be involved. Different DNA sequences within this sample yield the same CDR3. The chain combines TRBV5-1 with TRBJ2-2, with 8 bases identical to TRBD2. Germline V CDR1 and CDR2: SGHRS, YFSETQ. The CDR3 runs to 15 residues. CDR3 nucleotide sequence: TGTGCCAGCAGCTGGGGACTAGCGAACACCGGGGAGCTGTTTTTT. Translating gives CASSWGLANTGELFF. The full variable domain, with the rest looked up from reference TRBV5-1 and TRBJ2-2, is KAGVTQTPRYLIKTRGQQVTLSCSPISGHRSVSWYQQTPGQGLQFLFEYFSETQRNKGNFPGRFSGRQFSNSRSEMNVSTLELGDSALYLCASSWGLANTGELFFGEGSRLTVL.

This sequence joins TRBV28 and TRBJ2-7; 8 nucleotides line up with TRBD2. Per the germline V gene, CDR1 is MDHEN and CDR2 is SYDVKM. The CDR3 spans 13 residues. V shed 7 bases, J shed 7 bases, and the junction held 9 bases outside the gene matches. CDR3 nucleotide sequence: TGTGCCAGCACGGGAGGGTCGAGTGTGGAGCAGTACTTC. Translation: CASTGGSSVEQYF.

The CDR3 reads CATSRGGTSTDTQYF. In nucleotides, the CDR3 is TGTGCCACCAGCAGAGGGGGGACTAGCACAGATACGCAGTATTTT. V gene TRBV15 combines with J gene TRBJ2-3; D is perhaps TRBD2 (6 bases). This CDR3 comprises 15 residues. V dropped 1 base and J dropped 0 bases, with 8 bases sitting between them. Germline V lookup: CDR1 LNHNV, CDR2 YYDKDF (reference sequence).

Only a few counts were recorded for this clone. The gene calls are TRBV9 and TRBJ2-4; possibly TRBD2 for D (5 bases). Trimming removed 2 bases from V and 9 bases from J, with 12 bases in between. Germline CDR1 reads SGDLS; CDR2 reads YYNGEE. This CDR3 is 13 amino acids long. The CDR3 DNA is TGTGCCAGCAGCGTTGAGGGTCGGGCCATTCAGTACTTC. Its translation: CASSVEGRAIQYF.

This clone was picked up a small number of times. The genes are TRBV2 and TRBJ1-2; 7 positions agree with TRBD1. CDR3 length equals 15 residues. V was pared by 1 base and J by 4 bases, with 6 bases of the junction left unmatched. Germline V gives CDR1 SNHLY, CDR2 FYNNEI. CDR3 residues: CASSEEVAGGYGYTF. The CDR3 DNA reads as TGTGCCAGCAGTGAAGAGGTTGCAGGGGGCTATGGCTACACCTTC. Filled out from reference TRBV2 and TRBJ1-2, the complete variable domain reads EPEVTQTPSHQVTQMGQEVILRCVPISNHLYFYWYRQILGQKVEFLVSFYNNEISEKSEIFDDQFSVERPDGSNFTLKIRSTKLEDSAMYFCASSEEVAGGYGYTFGSGTRLTVV.

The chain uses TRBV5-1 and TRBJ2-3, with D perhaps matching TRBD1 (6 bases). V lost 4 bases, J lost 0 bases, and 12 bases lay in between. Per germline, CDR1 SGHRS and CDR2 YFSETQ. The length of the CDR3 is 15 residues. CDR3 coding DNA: TGCGCCAGCAGCCCTCGGACAGTTAGCACAGATACGCAGTATTTT. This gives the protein CASSPRTVSTDTQYF.

The CDR3: CASSYAGGNSPLHF. The CDR3 DNA reads TGTGCCAGCAGTTACGCGGGAGGCAATTCACCCCTCCACTTT. The rearrangement links TRBV6-6 to TRBJ1-6; D gene uncertain. Germline values: CDR1 MNHNY, CDR2 SVGAGI (reference sequence). The V gene lost 2 bases and the J gene lost 7 bases, with 9 bases spanning the gap. This CDR3 is built from 14 residues.

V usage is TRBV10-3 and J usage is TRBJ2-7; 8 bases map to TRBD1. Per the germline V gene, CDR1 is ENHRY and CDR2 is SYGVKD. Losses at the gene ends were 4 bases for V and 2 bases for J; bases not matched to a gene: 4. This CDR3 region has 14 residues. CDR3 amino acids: CAISGEQGAYEQYF. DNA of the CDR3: TGTGCCATCAGTGGGGAACAGGGGGCCTACGAGCAGTACTTC.

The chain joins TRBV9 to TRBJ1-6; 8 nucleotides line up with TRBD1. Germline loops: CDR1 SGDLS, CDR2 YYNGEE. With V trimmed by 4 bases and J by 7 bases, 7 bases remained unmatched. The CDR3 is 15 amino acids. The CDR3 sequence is CASSPSTGANSPLHF. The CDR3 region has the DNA TGTGCCAGCAGCCCCTCGACAGGGGCGAATTCACCCCTCCACTTT.

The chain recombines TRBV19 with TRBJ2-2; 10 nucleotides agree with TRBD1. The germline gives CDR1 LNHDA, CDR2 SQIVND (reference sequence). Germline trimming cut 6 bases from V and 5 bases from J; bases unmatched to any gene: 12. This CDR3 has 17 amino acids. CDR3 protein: CASSRDRGWGKTGELFF. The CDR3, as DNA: TGTGCCAGTAGCAGGGACAGGGGATGGGGAAAAACCGGGGAGCTGTTTTTT.